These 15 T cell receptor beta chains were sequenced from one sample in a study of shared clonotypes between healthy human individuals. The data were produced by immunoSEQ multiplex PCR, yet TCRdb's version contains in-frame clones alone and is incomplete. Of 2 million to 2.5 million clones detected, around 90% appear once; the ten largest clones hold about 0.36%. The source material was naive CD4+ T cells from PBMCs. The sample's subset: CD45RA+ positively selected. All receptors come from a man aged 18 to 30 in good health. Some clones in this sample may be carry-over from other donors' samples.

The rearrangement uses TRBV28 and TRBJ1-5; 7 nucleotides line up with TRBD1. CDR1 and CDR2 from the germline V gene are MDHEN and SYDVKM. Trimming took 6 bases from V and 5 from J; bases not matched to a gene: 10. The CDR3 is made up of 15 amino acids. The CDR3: CASRPTGTRDQPQHF. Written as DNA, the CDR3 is TGTGCCAGCAGACCGACAGGGACCCGGGATCAGCCCCAGCATTTT.

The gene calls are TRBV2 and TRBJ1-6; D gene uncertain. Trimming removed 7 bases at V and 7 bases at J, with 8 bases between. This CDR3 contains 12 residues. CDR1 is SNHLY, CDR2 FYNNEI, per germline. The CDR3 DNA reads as TGTGCCAGCATGAACAGAAATTCACCCCTCCACTTT. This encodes CASMNRNSPLHF.

The CDR3 coding sequence is TGTGCCACCAAATGGGACAGGTCCTACGAGCAGTACTTC. Protein: CATKWDRSYEQYF. The chain carries TRBV2 and TRBJ2-7; 8 nucleotides agree with TRBD1. J lost 1 base, V lost 10 bases, and 6 bases had no gene match. The CDR3 covers 13 residues. Germline CDR1 reads SNHLY; CDR2 reads FYNNEI.

The CDR3: CAMGRGQFF. For the CDR3, the DNA is TGTGCCATGGGGCGAGGGCAGTTCTTC. This chain uses TRBV2 with TRBJ2-1; D possibly corresponds to TRBD1 (5 bases). The CDR3 contains 9 residues. V was trimmed by 10 bases and J by 12 bases, leaving 10 bases between them. Per the germline V gene, CDR1 is SNHLY and CDR2 is FYNNEI.

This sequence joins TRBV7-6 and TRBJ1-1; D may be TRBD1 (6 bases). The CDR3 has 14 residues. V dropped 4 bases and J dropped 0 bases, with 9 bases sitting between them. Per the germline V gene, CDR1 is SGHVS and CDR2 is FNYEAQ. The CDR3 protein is CASSSQGLNTEAFF. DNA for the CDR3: TGTGCCAGCAGCTCACAGGGATTGAACACTGAAGCTTTCTTT.

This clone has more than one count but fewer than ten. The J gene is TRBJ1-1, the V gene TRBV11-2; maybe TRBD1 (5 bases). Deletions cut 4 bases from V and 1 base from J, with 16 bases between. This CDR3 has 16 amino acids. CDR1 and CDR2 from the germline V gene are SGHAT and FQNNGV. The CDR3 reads CASSSEGRGRNTEAFF. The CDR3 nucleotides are TGTGCCAGCAGCTCCGAGGGAAGGGGCCGGAACACTGAAGCTTTCTTT.

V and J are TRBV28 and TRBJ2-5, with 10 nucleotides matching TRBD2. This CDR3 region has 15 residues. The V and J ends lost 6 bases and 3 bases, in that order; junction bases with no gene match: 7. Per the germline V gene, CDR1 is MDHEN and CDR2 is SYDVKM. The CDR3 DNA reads TGTGCCAGCAGAAGCGGGAGGGCCAATGAAGAGACCCAGTACTTC. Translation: CASRSGRANEETQYF.

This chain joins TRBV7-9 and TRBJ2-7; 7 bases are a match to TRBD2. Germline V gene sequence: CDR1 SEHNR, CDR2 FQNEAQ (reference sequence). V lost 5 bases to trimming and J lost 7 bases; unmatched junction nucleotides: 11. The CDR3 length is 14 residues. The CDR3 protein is CASSPYPLAEEQYF. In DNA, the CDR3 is TGTGCCAGCAGCCCCTACCCTCTAGCGGAGGAGCAGTACTTC.

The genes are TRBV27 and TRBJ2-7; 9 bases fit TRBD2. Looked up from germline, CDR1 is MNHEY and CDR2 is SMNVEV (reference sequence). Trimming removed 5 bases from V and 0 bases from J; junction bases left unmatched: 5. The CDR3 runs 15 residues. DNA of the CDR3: TGTGCCAGCAGTCCTCTAGCGGGACTCTCCTACGAGCAGTACTTC. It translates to CASSPLAGLSYEQYF.

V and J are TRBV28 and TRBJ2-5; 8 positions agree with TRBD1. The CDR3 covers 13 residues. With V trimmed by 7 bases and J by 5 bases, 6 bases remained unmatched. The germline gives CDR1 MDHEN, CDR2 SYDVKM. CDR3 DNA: TGTGCCAGCAAGGGCAGGGGGCAGGAGACCCAGTACTTC. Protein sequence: CASKGRGQETQYF.

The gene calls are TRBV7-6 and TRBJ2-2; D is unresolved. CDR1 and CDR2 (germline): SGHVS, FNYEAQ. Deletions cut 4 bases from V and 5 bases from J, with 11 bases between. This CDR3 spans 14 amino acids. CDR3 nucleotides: TGTGCCAGCAGCTCGGTCGTACATACCGGGGAGCTGTTTTTT. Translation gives CASSSVVHTGELFF.

DNA of the CDR3: TGCGCCAGCAGCCAGACAGGGAGCACAGATACGCAGTATTTT. Amino acids: CASSQTGSTDTQYF. This sequence joins TRBV4-3 and TRBJ2-3; 7 bases fit TRBD1. The CDR3 runs 14 residues. V lost 3 bases and J lost 0; bases outside the gene matches: 0. CDR1 is LGHNA, CDR2 YSLEER, per germline.

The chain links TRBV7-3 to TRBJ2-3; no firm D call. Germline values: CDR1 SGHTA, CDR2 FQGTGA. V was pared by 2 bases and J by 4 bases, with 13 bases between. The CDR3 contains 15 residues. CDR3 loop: CASSLSAVAADTQYF. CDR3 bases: TGTGCCAGCAGCTTATCCGCGGTGGCGGCAGATACGCAGTATTTT.

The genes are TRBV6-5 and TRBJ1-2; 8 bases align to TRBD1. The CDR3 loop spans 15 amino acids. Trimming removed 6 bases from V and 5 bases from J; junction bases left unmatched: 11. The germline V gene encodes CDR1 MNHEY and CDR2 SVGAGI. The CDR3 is CASRPSDRGRYGYTF. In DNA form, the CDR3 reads TGTGCCAGCAGACCCTCTGACAGGGGTCGGTATGGCTACACCTTC.

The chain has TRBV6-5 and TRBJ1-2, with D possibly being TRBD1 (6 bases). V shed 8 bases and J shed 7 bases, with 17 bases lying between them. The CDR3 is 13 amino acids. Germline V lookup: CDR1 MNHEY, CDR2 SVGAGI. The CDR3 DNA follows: TGTGCCAGCTCCAGGGGCCTAAGAGGTGGCTACACCTTC. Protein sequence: CASSRGLRGGYTF.